What follows are 2 T cell receptor beta chains derived from one specimen sequenced in a study of cytomegalovirus exposure and HLA in healthy donors. This PCR relied on a set of 60 Vbeta primers and 13 Jbeta primers. Measured with immunoSEQ multiplex PCR; TCRdb has only the in-frame clones, and not every one. The data hold about 150,000 clones, with over 60% observed a single time. The sample consisted of PBMCs. These receptor sequences come from a woman aged 40-49 years in good health and CMV-seronegative.

V gene TRBV5-1 combines with J gene TRBJ2-2; TRBD1 agrees at 8 bases. The V segment lost 6 bases and the J segment 1 base; nucleotides outside the gene matches: 8. CDR3 size: 16 residues. The V gene's germline CDR1 is SGHRS and CDR2 YFSETQ. The CDR3 DNA reads as TGCGCCAGCACCCCAACTGGGACAGGGAACACCGGGGAGCTGTTTTTT. Translation: CASTPTGTGNTGELFF.

The chain recombines TRBV5-5 with TRBJ2-1; possibly TRBD1 for D (5 bases). The CDR3 is 15 amino acids. The germline V gene encodes CDR1 SGHKS and CDR2 YYEKEE (reference sequence). Trimming cost V 4 bases and J 2 bases, with 13 bases left between them. The CDR3 loop is CASSQQVGTYNEQFF. DNA for the CDR3: TGTGCCAGCAGCCAACAGGTCGGCACCTACAATGAGCAGTTCTTC.